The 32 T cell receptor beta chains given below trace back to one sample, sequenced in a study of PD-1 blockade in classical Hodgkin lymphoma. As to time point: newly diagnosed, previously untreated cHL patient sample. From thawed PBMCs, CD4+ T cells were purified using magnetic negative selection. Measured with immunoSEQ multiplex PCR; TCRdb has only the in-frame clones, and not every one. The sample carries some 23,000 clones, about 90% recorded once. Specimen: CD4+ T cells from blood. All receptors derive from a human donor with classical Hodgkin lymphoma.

The DNA for the CDR3 is TGTGCCAGCAGCTTGGAAACAGGGTCTAATGAAAAACTGTTTTTT. Translated: CASSLETGSNEKLFF. This rearrangement joins TRBV5-4 to TRBJ1-4; the D gene is possibly TRBD1 (6 bases). CDR3 size: 15 residues. Germline-derived CDR1 and CDR2 are SGHNT and YYREEE (reference sequence). Deletions cut 0 bases from V and 3 bases from J, with 9 bases between.

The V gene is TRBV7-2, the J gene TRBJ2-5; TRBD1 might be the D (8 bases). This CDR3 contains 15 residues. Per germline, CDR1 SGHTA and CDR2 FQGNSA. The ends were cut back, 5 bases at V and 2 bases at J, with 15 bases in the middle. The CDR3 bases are TGTGCCAGCAGCCCACAGGGGGGGGTTCAAGAGACCCAGTACTTC. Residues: CASSPQGGVQETQYF.

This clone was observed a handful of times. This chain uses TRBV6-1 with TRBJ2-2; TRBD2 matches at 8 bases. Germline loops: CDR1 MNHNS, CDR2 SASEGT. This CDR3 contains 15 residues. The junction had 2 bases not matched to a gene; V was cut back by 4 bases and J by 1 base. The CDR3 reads CASSGGGWNTGELFF. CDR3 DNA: TGTGCCAGCAGTGGCGGGGGGTGGAACACCGGGGAGCTGTTTTTT.

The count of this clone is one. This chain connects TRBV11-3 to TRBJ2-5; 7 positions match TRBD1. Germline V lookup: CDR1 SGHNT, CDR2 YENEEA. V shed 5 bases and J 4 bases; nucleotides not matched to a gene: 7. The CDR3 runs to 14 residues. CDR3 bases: TGTGCCAGCAGCCTGGGACAGTCGGGAGAGACCCAGTACTTC. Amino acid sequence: CASSLGQSGETQYF.

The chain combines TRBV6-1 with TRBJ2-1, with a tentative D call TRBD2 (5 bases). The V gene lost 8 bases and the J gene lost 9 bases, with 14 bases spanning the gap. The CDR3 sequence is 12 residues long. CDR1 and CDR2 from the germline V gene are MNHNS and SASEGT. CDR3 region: CASSRRNSEQFF. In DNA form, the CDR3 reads TGTGCCAGCTCCCGGAGGAATAGTGAGCAGTTCTTC.

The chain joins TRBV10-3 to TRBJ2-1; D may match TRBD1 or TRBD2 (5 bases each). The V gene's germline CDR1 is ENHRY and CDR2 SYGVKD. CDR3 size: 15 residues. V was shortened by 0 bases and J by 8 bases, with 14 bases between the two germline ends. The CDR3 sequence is CAISESGTSDDEQFF. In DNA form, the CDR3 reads TGTGCCATCAGTGAGTCGGGGACCTCAGACGATGAGCAGTTCTTC.

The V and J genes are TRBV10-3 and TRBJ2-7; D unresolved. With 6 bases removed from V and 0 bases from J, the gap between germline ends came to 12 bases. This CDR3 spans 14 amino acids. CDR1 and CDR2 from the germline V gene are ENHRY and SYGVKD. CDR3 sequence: CAISGSPSSYEQYF. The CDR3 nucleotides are TGTGCCATCAGCGGCTCACCCTCCTCCTACGAGCAGTACTTC.

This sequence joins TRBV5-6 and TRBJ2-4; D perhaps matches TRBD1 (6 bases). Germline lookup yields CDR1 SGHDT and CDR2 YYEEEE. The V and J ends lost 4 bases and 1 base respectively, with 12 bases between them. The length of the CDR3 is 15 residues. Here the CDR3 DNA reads TGTGCCAGCAGCCCGGAAACAGGGGCCAAAAACATTCAGTACTTC. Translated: CASSPETGAKNIQYF.

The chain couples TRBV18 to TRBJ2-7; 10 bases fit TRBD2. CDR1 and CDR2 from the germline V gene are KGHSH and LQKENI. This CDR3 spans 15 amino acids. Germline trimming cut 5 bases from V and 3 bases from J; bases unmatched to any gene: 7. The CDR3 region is CASSTLAGENYEQYF. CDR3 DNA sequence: TGTGCCAGCTCAACCCTAGCGGGGGAGAACTACGAGCAGTACTTC.

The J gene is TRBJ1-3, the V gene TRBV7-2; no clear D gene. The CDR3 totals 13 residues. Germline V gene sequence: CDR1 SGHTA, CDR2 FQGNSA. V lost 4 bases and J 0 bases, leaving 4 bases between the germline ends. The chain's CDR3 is CASSSSSGNTIYF. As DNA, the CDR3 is TGTGCCAGCAGCTCGAGCTCTGGAAACACCATATATTTT.

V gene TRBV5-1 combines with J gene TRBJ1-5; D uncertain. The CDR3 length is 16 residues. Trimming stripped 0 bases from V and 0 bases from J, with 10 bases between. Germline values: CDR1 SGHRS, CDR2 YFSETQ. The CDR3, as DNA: TGCGCCAGCAGCTTGGAAGGCCGAACTAGCAATCAGCCCCAGCATTTT. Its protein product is CASSLEGRTSNQPQHF.

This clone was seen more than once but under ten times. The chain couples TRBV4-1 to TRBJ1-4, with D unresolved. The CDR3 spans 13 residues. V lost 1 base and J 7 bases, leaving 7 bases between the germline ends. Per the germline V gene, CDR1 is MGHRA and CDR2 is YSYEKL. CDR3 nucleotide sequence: TGCGCCAGCAGCCAAGTAGGTAGTGAAAAACTGTTTTTT. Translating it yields CASSQVGSEKLFF.

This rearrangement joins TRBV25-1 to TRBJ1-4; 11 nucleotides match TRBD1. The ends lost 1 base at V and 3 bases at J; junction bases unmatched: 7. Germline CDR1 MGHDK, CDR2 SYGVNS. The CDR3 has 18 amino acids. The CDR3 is CASSEFRDRGLANEKLFF. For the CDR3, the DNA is TGTGCCAGCAGTGAATTCCGGGACAGGGGGTTGGCTAATGAAAAACTGTTTTTT.

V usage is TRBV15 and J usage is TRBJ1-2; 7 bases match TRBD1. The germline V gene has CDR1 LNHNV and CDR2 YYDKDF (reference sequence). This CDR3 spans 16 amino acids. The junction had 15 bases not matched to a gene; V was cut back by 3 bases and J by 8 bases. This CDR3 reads CATSSLRGRLGGGYTF. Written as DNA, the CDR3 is TGTGCCACCAGCAGCCTAAGGGGGCGCTTGGGGGGAGGCTACACCTTC.

The DNA for the CDR3 is TGTGCCAGCATCAAGGACCCAAACACCGGGGAGCTGTTTTTT. Residues: CASIKDPNTGELFF. The V gene is TRBV11-2, the J gene TRBJ2-2; D remains ambiguous. This CDR3 comprises 14 residues. The germline V and J ends were trimmed by 7 bases and 2 bases, with 11 bases remaining between them. Germline-derived CDR1 and CDR2 are SGHAT and FQNNGV. Full variable domain (outside the CDR3, taken from reference TRBV11-2 and TRBJ2-2): EAGVAQSPRYKIIEKRQSVAFWCNPISGHATLYWYQQILGQGPKLLIQFQNNGVVDDSQLPKDRFSAERLKGVDSTLKIQPAKLEDSAVYLCASIKDPNTGELFFGEGSRLTVL.

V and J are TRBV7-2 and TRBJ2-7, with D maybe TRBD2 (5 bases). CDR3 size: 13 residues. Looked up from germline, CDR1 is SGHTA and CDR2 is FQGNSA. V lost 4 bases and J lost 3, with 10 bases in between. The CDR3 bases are TGTGCCAGCAGCTCGCCGACTAACTACGAGCAGTACTTC. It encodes CASSSPTNYEQYF. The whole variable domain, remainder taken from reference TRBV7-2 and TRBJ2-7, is GAGVSQSPSNKVTEKGKDVELRCDPISGHTALYWYRQSLGQGLEFLIYFQGNSAPDKSGLPSDRFSAERTGGSVSTLTIQRTQQEDSAVYLCASSSPTNYEQYFGPGTRLTVT.

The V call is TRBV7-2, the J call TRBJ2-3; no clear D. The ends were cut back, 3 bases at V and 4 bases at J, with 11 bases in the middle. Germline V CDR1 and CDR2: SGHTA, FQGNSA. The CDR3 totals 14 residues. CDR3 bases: TGTGCCAGCAGCTTGTTAGGGCCCGCAGATACGCAGTATTTT. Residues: CASSLLGPADTQYF. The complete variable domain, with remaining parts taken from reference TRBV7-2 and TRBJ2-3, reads GAGVSQSPSNKVTEKGKDVELRCDPISGHTALYWYRQSLGQGLEFLIYFQGNSAPDKSGLPSDRFSAERTGGSVSTLTIQRTQQEDSAVYLCASSLLGPADTQYFGPGTRLTVL.

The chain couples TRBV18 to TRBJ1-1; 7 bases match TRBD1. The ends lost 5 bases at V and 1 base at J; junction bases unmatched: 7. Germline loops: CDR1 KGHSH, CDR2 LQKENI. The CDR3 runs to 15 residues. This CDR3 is CASSDYGTANTEAFF. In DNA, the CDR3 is TGTGCCAGCTCAGACTACGGGACAGCGAACACTGAAGCTTTCTTT.

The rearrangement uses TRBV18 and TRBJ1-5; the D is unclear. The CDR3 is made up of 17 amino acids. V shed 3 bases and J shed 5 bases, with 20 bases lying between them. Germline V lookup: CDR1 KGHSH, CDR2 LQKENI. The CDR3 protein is CASSPAAIRGGDQPQHF. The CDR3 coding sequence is TGTGCCAGCTCACCCGCTGCCATTCGGGGTGGAGATCAGCCCCAGCATTTT. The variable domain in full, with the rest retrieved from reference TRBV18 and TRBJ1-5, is NAGVMQNPRHLVRRRGQEARLRCSPMKGHSHVYWYRQLPEEGLKFMVYLQKENIIDESGMPKERFSAEFPKEGPSILRIQQVVRGDSAAYFCASSPAAIRGGDQPQHFGDGTRLSIL.

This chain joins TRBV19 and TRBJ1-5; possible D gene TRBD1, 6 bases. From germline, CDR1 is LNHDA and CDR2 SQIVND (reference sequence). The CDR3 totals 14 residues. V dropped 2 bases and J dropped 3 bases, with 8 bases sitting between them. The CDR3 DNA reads TGTGCCAGTAGTATAAACAGGGACAATCAGCCCCAGCATTTT. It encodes CASSINRDNQPQHF.

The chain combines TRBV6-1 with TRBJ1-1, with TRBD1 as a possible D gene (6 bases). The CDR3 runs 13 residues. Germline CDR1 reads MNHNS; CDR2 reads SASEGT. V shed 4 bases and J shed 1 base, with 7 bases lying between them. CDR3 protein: CASSGRGNTEAFF. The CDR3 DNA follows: TGTGCCAGCAGTGGCAGGGGGAACACTGAAGCTTTCTTT.

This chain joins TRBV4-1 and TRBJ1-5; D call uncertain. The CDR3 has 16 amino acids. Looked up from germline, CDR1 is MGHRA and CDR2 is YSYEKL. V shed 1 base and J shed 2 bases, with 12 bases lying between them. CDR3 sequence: CASSQVMILGNQPQHF. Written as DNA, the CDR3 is TGCGCCAGCAGCCAAGTAATGATCCTGGGCAATCAGCCCCAGCATTTT.

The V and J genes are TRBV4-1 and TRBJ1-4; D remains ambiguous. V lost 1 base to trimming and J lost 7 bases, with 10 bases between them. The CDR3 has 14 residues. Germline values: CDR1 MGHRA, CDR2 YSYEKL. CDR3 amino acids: CASSQARKGEKLFF. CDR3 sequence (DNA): TGCGCCAGCAGCCAAGCAAGGAAAGGTGAAAAACTGTTTTTT.

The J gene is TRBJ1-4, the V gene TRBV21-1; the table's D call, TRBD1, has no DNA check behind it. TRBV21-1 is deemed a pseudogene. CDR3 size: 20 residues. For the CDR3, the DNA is TGTGCCAGCCTAAAAGCCGGCCGGGACAGTTTTTTTATCACTAATGAAAAACTGTTTTTT. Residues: CASLKAGRDSFFITNEKLFF.

The CDR3 DNA follows: TGCGCCAGCAGCGCACCGGGACTAGCGGGGGGGAGCACAGATACGCAGTATTTT. Protein sequence: CASSAPGLAGGSTDTQYF. The chain recombines TRBV5-1 with TRBJ2-3; TRBD2 agrees at 16 bases. This CDR3 is 18 amino acids long. Germline CDR1 SGHRS, CDR2 YFSETQ. Trimming cost V 4 bases and J 0 bases; bases outside gene matches: 5.

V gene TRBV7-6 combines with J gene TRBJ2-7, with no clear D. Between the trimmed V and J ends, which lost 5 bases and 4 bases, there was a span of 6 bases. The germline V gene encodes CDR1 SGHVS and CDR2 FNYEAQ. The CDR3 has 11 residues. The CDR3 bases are TGTGCCAGCAGCGCGACTTACGAGCAGTACTTC. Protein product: CASSATYEQYF.

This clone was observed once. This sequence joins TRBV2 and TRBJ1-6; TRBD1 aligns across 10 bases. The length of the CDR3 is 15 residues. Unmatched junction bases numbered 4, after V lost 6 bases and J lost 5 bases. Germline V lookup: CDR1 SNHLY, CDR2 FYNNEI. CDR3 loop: CASREGQGNNSPLHF. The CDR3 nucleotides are TGTGCCAGCAGAGAGGGACAGGGGAATAATTCACCCCTCCACTTT. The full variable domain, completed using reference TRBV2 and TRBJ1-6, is EPEVTQTPSHQVTQMGQEVILRCVPISNHLYFYWYRQILGQKVEFLVSFYNNEISEKSEIFDDQFSVERPDGSNFTLKIRSTKLEDSAMYFCASREGQGNNSPLHFGNGTRLTVT.

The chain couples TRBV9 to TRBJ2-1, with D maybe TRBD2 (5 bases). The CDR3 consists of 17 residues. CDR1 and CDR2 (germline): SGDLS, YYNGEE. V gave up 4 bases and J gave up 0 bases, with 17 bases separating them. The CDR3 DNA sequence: TGTGCCAGCAGCTTCCGTCAACGGGGAAACTCCTACAATGAGCAGTTCTTC. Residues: CASSFRQRGNSYNEQFF. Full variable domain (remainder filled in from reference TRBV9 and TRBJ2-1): DSGVTQTPKHLITATGQRVTLRCSPRSGDLSVYWYQQSLDQGLQFLIQYYNGEERAKGNILERFSAQQFPDLHSELNLSSLELGDSALYFCASSFRQRGNSYNEQFFGPGTRLTVL.

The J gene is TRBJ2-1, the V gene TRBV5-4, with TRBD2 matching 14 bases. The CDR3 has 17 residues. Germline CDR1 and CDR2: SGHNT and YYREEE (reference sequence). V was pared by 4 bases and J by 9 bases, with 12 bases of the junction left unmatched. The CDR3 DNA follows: TGTGCCAGCAGCGGCCAGACTAGCGGGGGGGCCTTCGGTGAGCAGTTCTTC. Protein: CASSGQTSGGAFGEQFF.

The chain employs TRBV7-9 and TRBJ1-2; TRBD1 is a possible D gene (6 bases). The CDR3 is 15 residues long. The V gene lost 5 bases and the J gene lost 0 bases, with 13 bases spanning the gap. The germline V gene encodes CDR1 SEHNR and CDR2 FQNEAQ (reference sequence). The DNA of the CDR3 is TGTGCCAGCAGCCGTACAGGGCGCTCTAACTATGGCTACACCTTC. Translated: CASSRTGRSNYGYTF.

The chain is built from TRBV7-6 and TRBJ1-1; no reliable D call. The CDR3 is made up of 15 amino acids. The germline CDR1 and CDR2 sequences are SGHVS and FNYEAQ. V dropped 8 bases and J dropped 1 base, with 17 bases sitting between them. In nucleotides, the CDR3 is TGTGCCAGCGCTTTAGCCCCCCGGGGGAACACTGAAGCTTTCTTT. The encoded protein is CASALAPRGNTEAFF.

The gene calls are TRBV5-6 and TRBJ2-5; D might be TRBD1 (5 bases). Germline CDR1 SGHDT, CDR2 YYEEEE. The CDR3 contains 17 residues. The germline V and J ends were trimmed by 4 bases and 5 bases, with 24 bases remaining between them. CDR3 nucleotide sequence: TGTGCCAGCAGCCGGTGGGGCGCTGAGCCTCTCGGGGAGACCCAGTACTTC. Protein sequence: CASSRWGAEPLGETQYF.